This TCR beta chain was found in a study of T-cell reconstitution after alpha-beta-depleted transplantation in children. Study-wide results and limits: Reportedly, roughly two months post-transplant, alpha-beta T cells arose from several hundred expanded graft clones. At the one-year point after transplant, T-cell counts and TCRbeta diversity were found to come mostly from T cells that had been newly produced.

This clonotype was detected many times. The antigen remains undetermined. The CDR3 extends over 13 amino acids. Germline V lookup: CDR1 ENHRY, CDR2 SYGVKD. Trimming took off 9 bases at V and 5 bases at J, with 16 bases between the two ends. The authors prepared the TCRbeta library with unique molecular identifiers. TCRdb re-derived calls from the PCR reads in MiXCR, one entry per CDR3 protein. The table records about 300,000 distinct CDR3 sequences, over 7% of them present only once. The chain couples TRBV10-3 to TRBJ2-5, with a weak D call TRBD1 (6 bases). The source is a female patient under 10 years old who had a stem cell transplant for Fanconi anemia, so the T cells may come from the graft donor. This specimen consisted of peripheral blood, obtained 360 days after TCRalphabeta/CD19-depleted stem cell transplant. CDR3 loop: CAIKGGTVETQYF. Here the CDR3 DNA reads TGTGCCATAAAAGGGGGTACGGTCGAGACCCAGTACTTC.